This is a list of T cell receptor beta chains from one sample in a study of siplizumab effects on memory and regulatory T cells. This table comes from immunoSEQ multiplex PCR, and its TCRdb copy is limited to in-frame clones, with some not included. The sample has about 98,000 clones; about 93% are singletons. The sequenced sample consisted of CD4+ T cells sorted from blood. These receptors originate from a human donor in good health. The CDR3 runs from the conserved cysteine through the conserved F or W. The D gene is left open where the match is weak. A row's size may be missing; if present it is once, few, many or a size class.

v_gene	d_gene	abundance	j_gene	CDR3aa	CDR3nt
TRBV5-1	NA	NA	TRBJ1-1	CASSLIAGIMNTEAFF	TGCGCCAGCAGCTTGATCGCGGGAATAATGAACACTGAAGCTTTCTTT
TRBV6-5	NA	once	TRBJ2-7	CASSSTYEQYF	TGTGCCAGCAGTTCCACCTACGAGCAGTACTTC
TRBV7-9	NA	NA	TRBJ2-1	CASSAGIYNEQFF	TGTGCCAGCAGCGCCGGGATCTACAATGAGCAGTTCTTC
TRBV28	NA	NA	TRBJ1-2	CASSLYAGMAREGYTF	TGTGCCAGCAGTTTATATGCAGGAATGGCGCGTGAAGGCTACACCTTC
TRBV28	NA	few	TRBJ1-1	CASSLPTMNTEAFF	TGTGCCAGCAGTTTACCGACCATGAACACTGAAGCTTTCTTT
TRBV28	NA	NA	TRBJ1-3	CASTFTGGSGNTIYF	TGTGCCAGCACCTTTACGGGGGGCTCTGGAAACACCATATATTTT
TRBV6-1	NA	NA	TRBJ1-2	CAVYRVLSFYGYTF	TGTGCCGTTTACAGGGTTTTATCATTCTATGGCTACACCTTC
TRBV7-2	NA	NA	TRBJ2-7	CASSSRDRRYEQYF	TGTGCCAGCAGCTCCCGGGACCGACGATACGAGCAGTACTTC
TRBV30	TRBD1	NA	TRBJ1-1	CAWTRDRFMNTEAFF	TGTGCCTGGACACGGGACAGATTCATGAACACTGAAGCTTTCTTT
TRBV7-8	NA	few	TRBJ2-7	CASSPRESSYEQYF	TGTGCCAGCAGCCCTAGGGAGAGCTCCTACGAGCAGTACTTC
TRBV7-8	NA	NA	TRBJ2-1	CASSFLLGVGSFHDNEQFF	TGTGCCAGCAGCTTCCTCCTTGGCGTGGGTTCCTTTCACGACAATGAGCAGTTCTTC
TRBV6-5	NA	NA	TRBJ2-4	CASSYDGLAKNIQYF	TGTGCCAGCAGTTACGACGGCCTAGCCAAAAACATTCAGTACTTC
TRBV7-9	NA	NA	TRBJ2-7	CASSLGGLTYEQYF	TGTGCCAGCAGCCTTGGAGGCCTCACCTACGAGCAGTACTTC
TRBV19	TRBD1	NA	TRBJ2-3	CASSRPGTVYTDTQYF	TGTGCCAGTAGTAGGCCCGGGACAGTTTACACAGATACGCAGTATTTT
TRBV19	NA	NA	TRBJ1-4	CASRSQAGEKLFF	TGTGCCAGTAGATCGCAGGCGGGAGAAAAACTGTTTTTT
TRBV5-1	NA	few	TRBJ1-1	CASSPPTPGEAFF	TGCGCCAGCAGCCCGCCAACACCTGGTGAAGCTTTCTTT
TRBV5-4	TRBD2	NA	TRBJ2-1	CASRPSGLAAYNEQFF	TGTGCCAGCAGGCCTTCGGGACTAGCGGCGTACAATGAGCAGTTCTTC
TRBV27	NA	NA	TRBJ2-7	CASSYGSRGYEQYF	TGTGCCAGCAGTTACGGGTCGAGGGGCTACGAGCAGTACTTC
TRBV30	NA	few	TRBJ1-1	CAWSPTENTEAFF	TGTGCCTGGAGTCCGACGGAGAACACTGAAGCTTTCTTT
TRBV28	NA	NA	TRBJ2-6	CASSKLPSGANVLTF	TGTGCCAGCAGTAAACTCCCCTCTGGGGCCAACGTCCTGACTTTC
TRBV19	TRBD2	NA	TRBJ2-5	CASSPSWGGRAAETQYF	TGTGCCAGTAGTCCCTCGTGGGGCGGGAGGGCCGCAGAGACCCAGTACTTC
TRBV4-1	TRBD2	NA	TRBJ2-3	CASSQGLAGVWIADTQYF	TGCGCCAGCAGCCAAGGGCTAGCGGGAGTCTGGATTGCAGATACGCAGTATTTT
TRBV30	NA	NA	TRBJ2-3	CAWASRSGSWNTQYF	TGTGCCTGGGCCTCGAGGTCCGGCTCATGGAATACGCAGTATTTT
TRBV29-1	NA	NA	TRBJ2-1	CSVVPFDNEQFF	TGCAGCGTTGTTCCTTTTGACAATGAGCAGTTCTTC
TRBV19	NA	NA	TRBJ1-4	CASSIFHSQEKLFF	TGTGCCAGTAGTATCTTTCACAGCCAGGAAAAACTGTTTTTT
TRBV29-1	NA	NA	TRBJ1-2	CSVDPGAGGYTF	TGCAGCGTTGACCCGGGGGCCGGTGGCTACACCTTC
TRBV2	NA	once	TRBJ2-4	CASRGGAAKNIQYF	TGTGCCAGCAGGGGGGGGGCGGCAAAAAACATTCAGTACTTC
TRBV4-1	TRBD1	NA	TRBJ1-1	CASSQEVGTAGVNTEAFF	TGCGCCAGCAGCCAAGAGGTCGGGACAGCCGGAGTCAACACTGAAGCTTTCTTT
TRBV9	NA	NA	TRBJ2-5	CASSVDITSWETQYF	TGTGCCAGCAGCGTAGATATAACTAGCTGGGAGACCCAGTACTTC
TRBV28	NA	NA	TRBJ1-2	CASSFSTGGSGDSYTF	TGTGCCAGCAGTTTCTCAACGGGAGGGAGTGGCGATAGCTACACCTTC
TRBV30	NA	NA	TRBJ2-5	CAWFDRGGFQETQYF	TGTGCCTGGTTCGACAGGGGAGGGTTCCAAGAGACCCAGTACTTC
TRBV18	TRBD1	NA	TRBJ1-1	CASSGQENTEAFF	TGTGCCAGCTCTGGACAGGAGAACACTGAAGCTTTCTTT
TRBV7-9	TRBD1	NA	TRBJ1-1	CASSFIVVRDSTEAFF	TGTGCCAGCAGCTTTATCGTCGTGAGGGACAGCACTGAAGCTTTCTTT
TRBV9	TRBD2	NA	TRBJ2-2	CASSVAGGSGELFF	TGTGCCAGCAGCGTAGCGGGAGGGTCCGGGGAGCTGTTTTTT
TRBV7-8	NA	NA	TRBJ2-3	CASSLGTSADTQYF	TGTGCCAGCAGCCTCGGGACTTCCGCAGATACGCAGTATTTT
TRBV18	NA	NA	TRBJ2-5	CASSPPSGETQYF	TGTGCCAGCTCACCGCCCTCGGGGGAGACCCAGTACTTC
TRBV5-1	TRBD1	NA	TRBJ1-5	CASSIGQGGGPQHF	TGCGCCAGCAGCATCGGACAGGGCGGCGGACCCCAGCATTTT
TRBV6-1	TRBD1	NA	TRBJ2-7	CASSGRRIPGQGGFSEQYF	TGTGCCAGCAGTGGACGGAGAATACCGGGACAGGGTGGGTTCTCCGAGCAGTACTTC
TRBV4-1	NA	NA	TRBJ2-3	CASSQDVGGAGTDTQYF	TGCGCCAGCAGCCAAGATGTGGGCGGGGCTGGCACAGATACGCAGTATTTT
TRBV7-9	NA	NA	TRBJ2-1	CASRNPMRGLDNEQFF	TGTGCCAGCAGGAACCCCATGCGGGGATTGGACAATGAGCAGTTCTTC
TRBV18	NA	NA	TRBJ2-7	CASSPTGYEQYF	TGTGCCAGCTCACCAACGGGATACGAGCAGTACTTC
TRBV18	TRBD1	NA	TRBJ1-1	CASSPYRGQGTEAFF	TGTGCCAGCTCACCCTACAGGGGGCAGGGTACTGAAGCTTTCTTT
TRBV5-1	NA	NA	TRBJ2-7	CASSPLDTAYEQYF	TGCGCCAGCAGCCCTTTGGACACGGCCTACGAGCAGTACTTC
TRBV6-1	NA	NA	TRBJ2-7	CASSPPATRVYEQYF	TGTGCCAGCAGTCCGCCCGCCACCCGGGTCTACGAGCAGTACTTC
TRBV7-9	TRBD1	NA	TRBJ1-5	CASSLVGQGAGQPQHF	TGTGCCAGCAGCTTAGTGGGACAGGGGGCGGGTCAGCCCCAGCATTTT
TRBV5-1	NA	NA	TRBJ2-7	CASSLEGNEQYF	TGCGCCAGCAGCTTGGAAGGTAACGAGCAGTACTTC
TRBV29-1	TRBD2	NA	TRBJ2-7	CSVGDRGAYEQYF	TGCAGCGTTGGAGACCGGGGGGCCTACGAGCAGTACTTC
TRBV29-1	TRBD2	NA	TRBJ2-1	CSVEVGREGNEQFF	TGCAGCGTTGAGGTGGGGCGGGAGGGCAATGAGCAGTTCTTC
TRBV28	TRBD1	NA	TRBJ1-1	CGTRQGNTEAFF	TGTGGCACGAGACAGGGGAACACTGAAGCTTTCTTT
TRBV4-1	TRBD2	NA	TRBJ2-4	CASSQGVASGAAKNIQYF	TGCGCCAGCAGCCAGGGGGTCGCTAGCGGGGCAGCCAAAAACATTCAGTACTTC
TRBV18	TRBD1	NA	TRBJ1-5	CASSPQGESQPQHF	TGTGCCAGCTCACCCCAGGGGGAGAGCCAGCCCCAGCATTTT
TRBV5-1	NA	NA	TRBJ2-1	CASSSGLRLADYNEQFF	TGCGCCAGCAGCTCCGGTCTCCGCTTAGCAGACTACAATGAGCAGTTCTTC
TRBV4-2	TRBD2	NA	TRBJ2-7	CASSQVTAGGPYEQYF	TGTGCCAGCAGCCAAGTGACAGCGGGAGGGCCCTACGAGCAGTACTTC
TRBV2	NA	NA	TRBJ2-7	CASNDQMHEQYF	TGTGCCAGTAACGACCAAATGCACGAGCAGTACTTC
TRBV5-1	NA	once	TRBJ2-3	CASSIGEKTQYF	TGCGCCAGCAGCATAGGTGAGAAAACGCAGTATTTT
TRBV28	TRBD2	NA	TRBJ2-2	CASSLLAGDLLWTGELFF	TGTGCCAGCAGTTTATTGGCGGGAGACCTGCTCTGGACCGGGGAGCTGTTTTTT
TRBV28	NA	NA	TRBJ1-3	CASRVAVGNTIYF	TGTGCCAGCCGTGTAGCGGTAGGAAACACCATATATTTT
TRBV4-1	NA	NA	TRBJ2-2	CASSQVPGMDTGELFF	TGCGCCAGCAGCCAAGTCCCAGGTATGGACACCGGGGAGCTGTTTTTT
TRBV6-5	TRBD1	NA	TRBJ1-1	CASSAGQGVNTEAFF	TGTGCCAGCAGTGCCGGACAGGGGGTGAACACTGAAGCTTTCTTT
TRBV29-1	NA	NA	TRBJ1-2	CSVERGRGYTF	TGCAGCGTTGAACGAGGGCGCGGCTACACCTTC